This paragraph reports one TCR beta chain. This clone is a singleton in its sample. No cognate antigen has been identified for it. Base quality data are lacking; no much larger clone is found one base away. V is shortened by 3 bases, J by 6 bases, and the region joining them spans 14 bases. The CDR3 measures 14 amino acids from cysteine to phenylalanine. Of all the DNA, just the CDR3 is kept, 42 bases in frame from base 1. The germline V gene (reference sequence) sets CDR1 to GTSNPN and CDR2 to SVGIG. Taken with the paper, the label for time point translates to: about 28 days (+/-7) after the second vaccine dose. AZD1222 recipients whose second dose came at about 4 weeks and those whose second dose came at about 12 weeks were combined into one group, since spike-specific TCR depth and breadth did not differ between the two schedules. Samples from vaccinated people were obtained from the UK trials COV001 and COV002, which included a single-blind randomized controlled phase 2/3 trial of AZD1222 (ChAdOx1 nCoV-19) in healthy adults. For TCRbeta chain sequencing, PBMC samples were collected from trial participants at day 0 and at day 28 after the second dose.

The record originates from a study of T cell responses to AZD1222 COVID-19 vaccine (dated by TCRdb to the early 2020s). For the wider study: TCR sequencing covered over 230 trial participants: some 210 given two doses of AZD1222 and 26 given two doses of MenACWY control vaccine. Trial participants were enrolled into age subgroups of 18-55, 56-69 and 70-plus years, which contained around 140, 26 and 57 TCR-sequenced participants, respectively. Broad study findings and their caveats: The vaccine-associated CD4 TCRs covered the entire spike protein, and the dominant responses fell in regions 160-218 and 743-854. Participants were mostly white British and included more females than males, and it was suggested by the authors that clonal diversity may have been underestimated. No day 14 peak-response samples were available, so repertoires were characterized only after the peak T cell response. The 56-69-year group was small, and its depth increase did not reach significance, likely because of low power. Conclusions about previously exposed vaccinees are limited because only six or seven AZD1222 recipients were SARS-CoV-2 seropositive at baseline. Epitopes outside the regions mutated in the B.1.351 and B.1.1.7 variants were reportedly recognized by nearly half of the unique spike-specific TCRs. After two AZD1222 doses, both the breadth and the depth of spike-specific TCRs were significantly higher than at day 0 and than in MenACWY recipients.

The CDR3 regions of human TCRbeta chains were analyzed by immunosequencing. As for the authors' bioinformatics: Repertoire TCRs were matched against a reference library of SARS-CoV-2-specific TCRs generated with the MIRA antigen-specificity platform. Breadth was defined as the fraction of unique TCRs that were SARS-CoV-2-associated, and depth was defined as the fraction of total T cells that were SARS-CoV-2-associated. Using the MIRA data, every spike-specific TCR was mapped to the spike region that the TCR reacted to and assigned to either a CD4 or a CD8 class. Log10-transformed breadth and depth values were compared by one-way ANOVA with Sidak's multiple comparisons tests. In its TCRdb copy, this immuneACCESS table keeps in-frame sequences only and misses some clones. Where compared with another copy, unresolved V genes explain less than half of these, and the others have no known cause. The V and J calls and clone size come from that table; D and trimming were worked out from the DNA. This sample holds roughly 200,000 clones; just over 90% were observed only once. The ten biggest clones cover approximately 3.7% of the sample.

The receptor comes from an adult who received the AZD1222 COVID-19 vaccine. The input for sequencing was peripheral blood, taken 28 days after the second AZD1222 dose. The chain couples TRBV30 to TRBJ2-2; possibly the D gene is TRBD2, per 7 matching bases. The DNA sequence is given as TGTGCCTGGAGGGAAACAGGGAGGGCCGGGGAGCTGTTTTTT. Translated, this gives CAWRETGRAGELFF.